One and the same sample provided the 32 T cell receptor beta chains below, sequenced in a study of T cell repertoires in aging, cancer and after chemotherapy. Rearranged V-D-J TRB sequences were amplified with a mixed TRB-A/B primer pool. TCRdb reprocessed the multiplex PCR reads via MiXCR and lists one record per CDR3 protein. The sample consists of around 10,000 distinct CDR3 sequences, 30% to 40% of them appearing once. Peripheral blood genomic DNA, not sorted cells or RNA, was the template. The sample was blood. The source of these receptors is a human donor in good health.

The rearrangement uses TRBV29-1 and TRBJ1-5; D might be TRBD1 (5 bases). The CDR3 is 16 amino acids. V shed 6 bases and J shed 0 bases, with 18 bases lying between them. Per the germline V gene, CDR1 is SQVTM and CDR2 is ANQGSEA. CDR3 DNA: TGCAGCGTCTACGAAGACAGCGCGGATAGCAATCAGCCCCAGCATTTT. This codes for CSVYEDSADSNQPQHF.

This clonotype appeared a few times. V and J are TRBV5-1 and TRBJ1-2, with a possible D match to TRBD1 (5 bases). Per germline, CDR1 SGHRS and CDR2 YFSETQ. The CDR3 contains 15 residues. The V gene lost 2 bases and the J gene lost 4 bases, with 15 bases spanning the gap. This CDR3 is CASSFDPQGGYGYTF. The CDR3 region has the DNA TGCGCCAGCAGCTTTGACCCCCAGGGCGGCTATGGCTACACCTTC. Full variable domain (missing parts from reference TRBV5-1 and TRBJ1-2): KAGVTQTPRYLIKTRGQQVTLSCSPISGHRSVSWYQQTPGQGLQFLFEYFSETQRNKGNFPGRFSGRQFSNSRSEMNVSTLELGDSALYLCASSFDPQGGYGYTFGSGTRLTVV.

V gene TRBV27 combines with J gene TRBJ1-2, with D possibly TRBD1 on 6 matching bases. Trimming shortened V by 4 bases and J by 6 bases, and 12 bases separated the two germline ends. Germline V gene lookup returns CDR1 MNHEY and CDR2 SMNVEV (reference sequence). The CDR3 loop spans 13 amino acids. The CDR3 DNA reads as TGTGCCAGCAGTTACGTGACAGGTCATGGCTACACCTTC. It encodes CASSYVTGHGYTF.

This chain joins TRBV20-1 and TRBJ1-6, with a tentative D call TRBD1 (6 bases). The CDR3 is 13 amino acids. The V gene lost 6 bases and the J gene lost 13 bases, with 19 bases spanning the gap. CDR1 DFQATT and CDR2 SNEGSKA come from the germline V gene (reference sequence). This CDR3 is CSAWGTAGEPLHF. CDR3 coding DNA: TGCAGTGCGTGGGGGACGGCAGGGGAGCCCCTCCACTTT.

This clonotype has a handful of counts. The chain carries TRBV19 and TRBJ1-5; no definite D call. V was trimmed by 2 bases and J by 9 bases, leaving 14 bases between them. CDR1 is LNHDA, CDR2 SQIVND, per germline (reference sequence). This CDR3 is 14 amino acids long. The CDR3 here is CASSIIPGSRPQHF. The CDR3 DNA reads TGTGCCAGTAGTATAATTCCGGGTTCGCGGCCCCAGCATTTT.

The chain links TRBV19 to TRBJ1-5; possibly TRBD1 for D (6 bases). This CDR3 spans 16 amino acids. V lost 2 bases and J 0 bases, leaving 11 bases between the germline ends. Germline lookup yields CDR1 LNHDA and CDR2 SQIVND (reference sequence). In DNA form, the CDR3 reads TGTGCCAGTAGTATACGGACAGTTTATAGCAATCAGCCCCAGCATTTT. Its translation: CASSIRTVYSNQPQHF.

The chain employs TRBV10-3 and TRBJ1-3; possible D gene TRBD1, 5 bases. The CDR3 spans 17 residues. Germline V gives CDR1 ENHRY, CDR2 SYGVKD. V lost 6 bases, J lost 0 bases, and 18 bases lay in between. CDR3 protein: CAIRRQTVLYSGNTIYF. The CDR3 bases are TGTGCCATCAGACGGCAGACAGTTTTATACTCTGGAAACACCATATATTTT.

In its sample, this clonotype is medium-sized. The chain links TRBV29-1 to TRBJ2-7, with D possibly being TRBD2 (6 bases). Germline-derived CDR1 and CDR2 are SQVTM and ANQGSEA. The V end was cut by 4 bases, the J end by 3 bases, with 7 bases between. This CDR3 is 11 amino acids long. The CDR3 protein is CSVAGGYEQYF. Written as DNA, the CDR3 is TGCAGCGTTGCCGGGGGCTACGAGCAGTACTTC.

The chain carries TRBV20-1 and TRBJ2-3; tentatively, D is TRBD2 (6 bases). The CDR3 extends over 15 amino acids. V gave up 3 bases and J gave up 2 bases, with 15 bases separating them. The germline V gene has CDR1 DFQATT and CDR2 SNEGSKA (reference sequence). CDR3 sequence: CSASGGTIYTDTQYF. CDR3 nucleotides: TGCAGTGCTAGTGGGGGGACCATCTACACAGATACGCAGTATTTT.

The chain has TRBV7-9 and TRBJ2-4; 10 positions agree with TRBD1. V lost 4 bases, J lost 14 bases, and 8 bases stayed unmatched. CDR1 and CDR2 (germline): SEHNR, FQNEAQ (reference sequence). The CDR3 has 13 residues. Here the CDR3 reads CASSSSGTGVKYF. The DNA for the CDR3 is TGTGCCAGCAGCTCCTCCGGGACAGGGGTGAAGTACTTC.

This chain connects TRBV6-4 to TRBJ2-1; the match to TRBD1 covers 12 bases. Germline assignment: CDR1 MRHNA and CDR2 SNTAGT. The CDR3 contains 16 residues. J lost 8 bases, V lost 0 bases, and 5 bases had no gene match. CDR3 amino acids: CASSDSGTGGVDEQFF. The DNA of the CDR3 is TGTGCCAGCAGTGACTCTGGGACAGGGGGCGTCGATGAGCAGTTCTTC.

This clonotype is medium-sized within its sample. The chain combines TRBV11-3 with TRBJ2-7; maybe TRBD2 (5 bases). V was clipped by 4 bases and J by 0 bases, with 13 bases between them. CDR1 is SGHNT, CDR2 YENEEA, per germline. The CDR3 runs 15 residues. The CDR3 region has the DNA TGTGCCAGCAGCTCCGGACTGAGTAACTCCTACGAGCAGTACTTC. This codes for CASSSGLSNSYEQYF. Based on the CDR3 plus reference TRBV11-3 and TRBJ2-7, the full variable domain is EAGVVQSPRYKIIEKKQPVAFWCNPISGHNTLYWYLQNLGQGPELLIRYENEEAVDDSQLPKDRFSAERLKGVDSTLKIQPAELGDSAVYLCASSSGLSNSYEQYFGPGTRLTVT.

The chain recombines TRBV5-1 with TRBJ2-3, with TRBD2 matching over 7 bases. The germline V gene encodes CDR1 SGHRS and CDR2 YFSETQ. V lost 2 bases and J lost 1; bases outside the gene matches: 10. The CDR3 totals 17 residues. CDR3 coding DNA: TGCGCCAGCAGCTTCCCTCCTAGCGGAGGCGGCACAGATACGCAGTATTTT. Amino acids: CASSFPPSGGGTDTQYF.

This clonotype was found a few times. The gene calls are TRBV19 and TRBJ1-5; tentatively, D is TRBD1 (5 bases). V was clipped by 3 bases and J by 4 bases, with 7 bases between them. CDR1 LNHDA and CDR2 SQIVND come from the germline V gene (reference sequence). The CDR3 covers 13 residues. The CDR3 protein is CASSISGNQPQHF. The CDR3, as DNA: TGTGCCAGTAGTATTTCAGGGAATCAGCCCCAGCATTTT.

This chain uses TRBV6-1 with TRBJ1-5; possibly TRBD1 for D (6 bases). V lost 5 bases and J lost 4, with 30 bases in between. Germline V lookup: CDR1 MNHNS, CDR2 SASEGT. The CDR3 loop spans 20 amino acids. CDR3 region: CASSPRLDSRKGRWNQPQHF. The CDR3 DNA reads as TGTGCCAGCAGTCCCCGTCTGGACAGCAGGAAGGGTAGGTGGAATCAGCCCCAGCATTTT.

The chain is built from TRBV30 and TRBJ2-7; D uncertain. The CDR3 has 12 amino acids. Trimming pared 0 bases from V and 0 bases from J, leaving 3 bases between. Germline CDR1 and CDR2: GTSNPN and SVGIG (reference sequence). For the CDR3, the DNA is TGTGCCTGGAGTGTAGGCTCCTACGAGCAGTACTTC. It encodes CAWSVGSYEQYF.

The chain recombines TRBV20-1 with TRBJ1-1, with 7 bases fitting TRBD1. The germline V gene has CDR1 DFQATT and CDR2 SNEGSKA (reference sequence). The CDR3 has 13 residues. V trimming: 3 bases; J trimming: 1 base; junction bases outside the gene matches: 2. This CDR3 is CSASWDRNTEAFF. The CDR3 coding sequence is TGCAGTGCTAGTTGGGACAGGAACACTGAAGCTTTCTTT.

This clonotype turned up a few times. The chain has TRBV12-3 or TRBV12-4 and TRBJ2-1; no clear D. There are 15 residues in the CDR3. V was trimmed by 0 bases and J by 0 bases, leaving 6 bases between them. The CDR3 protein is CASSLASSSYNEQFF. CDR3 nucleotide sequence: TGTGCCAGCAGTTTAGCGTCTAGCTCCTACAATGAGCAGTTCTTC.

This clonotype is judged medium-sized. The chain employs TRBV11-3 and TRBJ1-2; no clear D gene. The CDR3 runs to 15 residues. Trimming removed 0 bases at V and 4 bases at J, with 12 bases between. Germline loops: CDR1 SGHNT, CDR2 YENEEA. The CDR3 DNA reads as TGTGCCAGCAGCTTAGACCAGAGGTTCGCCTATGGCTACACCTTC. This translates into CASSLDQRFAYGYTF.

There are a few counts of this clonotype. V is TRBV12-3 or TRBV12-4 and J is TRBJ2-7; possible D gene TRBD2, 6 bases. The V end was cut by 4 bases, the J end by 0 bases, with 10 bases between. The CDR3 runs 14 residues. The CDR3 loop is CASSSLGGSYEQYF. The CDR3 DNA follows: TGTGCCAGCAGTTCGTTGGGGGGCTCCTACGAGCAGTACTTC.

A note on this clonotype: This clone may be a read error of a much larger clone one base away. V is TRBV29-1 and J is TRBJ1-3; TRBD1 matches at 8 bases. The CDR3 contains 16 residues. CDR1 and CDR2 from the germline V gene are SQVTM and ANQGSEA. This CDR3 is CSVLSGQGNSGNTKYF. The DNA for the CDR3 is TGCAGCGTTCTCAGCGGACAGGGTAACTCTGGAAACACCAAATATTTT.

The V gene is TRBV6-1, the J gene TRBJ2-1; D remains unclear. This CDR3 comprises 14 residues. V was shortened by 5 bases and J by 6 bases, with 14 bases between the two germline ends. Per germline, CDR1 MNHNS and CDR2 SASEGT. The CDR3 coding sequence is TGTGCCAGCAGTCCGACTCGGACCGGCAATGAGCAGTTCTTC. Its protein product is CASSPTRTGNEQFF.

This clonotype was found once. This chain links TRBV30 with TRBJ2-2, with 13 bases lining up with TRBD2. CDR1 is GTSNPN, CDR2 SVGIG, per germline (reference sequence). Trimming took 0 bases from V and 1 from J; bases not matched to a gene: 5. CDR3 length equals 18 residues. The CDR3 sequence: CAWSVVWTSGGNTGELFF. CDR3 coding DNA: TGTGCCTGGAGTGTCGTTTGGACTAGCGGGGGGAACACCGGGGAGCTGTTTTTT.

The rearrangement joins TRBV6-5 to TRBJ1-2; 11 nucleotides align to TRBD1. Losses at the gene ends were 0 bases for V and 3 bases for J; bases not matched to a gene: 12. The CDR3 has 19 residues. The V gene's germline CDR1 is MNHEY and CDR2 SVGAGI. This CDR3 is CASSYSRGDRGFYDYGYTF. In nucleotides, the CDR3 is TGTGCCAGCAGTTACTCGAGGGGGGACAGGGGGTTTTACGACTATGGCTACACCTTC.

This clonotype was seen more than once but under ten times. The chain is built from TRBV18 and TRBJ1-3; D is unresolved. CDR3 length equals 16 residues. V lost 5 bases to trimming and J lost 0 bases, with 14 bases between them. The V gene's germline CDR1 is KGHSH and CDR2 LQKENI. The CDR3 region has the DNA TGTGCCAGCTCATCCGGGGTGGATGCCTCTGGAAACACCATATATTTT. It translates to CASSSGVDASGNTIYF.

This clonotype was counted a few times. The chain links TRBV6-1 to TRBJ1-1; D not resolved. V was pared by 6 bases and J by 4 bases, with 6 bases between. The CDR3 extends over 11 amino acids. Germline loops: CDR1 MNHNS, CDR2 SASEGT. This CDR3 is CASRPGTEAFF. The CDR3 DNA reads as TGTGCCAGCAGGCCGGGCACTGAAGCTTTCTTT.

The chain is built from TRBV6-1 and TRBJ2-1, with D possibly matching TRBD2 (6 bases). Germline V gene sequence: CDR1 MNHNS, CDR2 SASEGT. There are 15 residues in the CDR3. With 1 base removed from V and 3 bases from J, the gap between germline ends came to 10 bases. The CDR3 protein is CASSEGGTHYNEQFF. For the CDR3, the DNA is TGTGCCAGCAGTGAAGGTGGGACTCACTACAATGAGCAGTTCTTC.

There are a few counts of this clonotype. The chain uses TRBV11-3 and TRBJ2-7; the D is unclear. V was cut by 3 bases and J by 3 bases, with 9 bases left in between. The CDR3 has 13 residues. Germline CDR1 reads SGHNT; CDR2 reads YENEEA. The CDR3 loop is CASSFYQSYEQYF. CDR3 in DNA: TGTGCCAGCAGCTTTTATCAGAGCTACGAGCAGTACTTC.

This clonotype has just a few counts. The genes are TRBV27 and TRBJ1-1; D unclear. The CDR3 totals 14 residues. CDR1 and CDR2 (germline): MNHEY, SMNVEV (reference sequence). Deletions cut 0 bases from V and 3 bases from J, with 8 bases between. CDR3: CASSLSAGYTEAFF. As DNA, the CDR3 is TGTGCCAGCAGTTTATCGGCCGGATACACTGAAGCTTTCTTT.

This chain connects TRBV18 to TRBJ1-6; D remains ambiguous. Trimming cost V 0 bases and J 0 bases, with 3 bases left between them. The CDR3 loop spans 15 amino acids. Germline V CDR1 and CDR2: KGHSH, LQKENI. The CDR3 region is CASSPPGSYNSPLHF. For the CDR3, the DNA is TGTGCCAGCTCACCACCGGGCTCCTATAATTCACCCCTCCACTTT.

The chain recombines TRBV5-4 with TRBJ2-3; 8 bases fit TRBD2. The CDR3 has 15 amino acids. The germline CDR1 and CDR2 sequences are SGHNT and YYREEE (reference sequence). V was clipped by 0 bases and J by 6 bases; unmatched bases: 6. The CDR3 DNA reads as TGTGCCAGCAGCTTGGCCGCGCGCGGGGGGGATACGCAGTATTTT. This codes for CASSLAARGGDTQYF.

This clonotype was observed a handful of times. The chain combines TRBV20-1 with TRBJ2-1, with 8 bases lining up with TRBD2. CDR3 length: 18 amino acids. From germline, CDR1 is DFQATT and CDR2 SNEGSKA (reference sequence). J lost 1 base, V lost 0 bases, and 11 bases had no gene match. This CDR3 reads CSARDYLREGRSYNEQFF. DNA of the CDR3: TGCAGTGCTAGAGATTACCTCCGGGAGGGCCGGTCCTACAATGAGCAGTTCTTC.